The next 10 T cell receptor beta chains were all read from a single sample in a study of blood T cell repertoires in COVID-19. Generated by immunoSEQ multiplex PCR, the TCRdb table keeps only in-frame clones and is missing some. The data show around 250,000 clones, with almost 85% seen just once and about 1.9% held by the top ten. Input material: peripheral blood. All receptors derive from a woman older than 75 with acute or convalescent COVID-19.

As concerns this clone: Additional DNA sequences in this sample encode the identical CDR3. J is TRBJ2-1 and V is TRBV2; 7 positions match TRBD2. The germline V gene encodes CDR1 SNHLY and CDR2 FYNNEI. The CDR3 is 15 residues long. Trimming took 2 bases from V and 4 from J; bases not matched to a gene: 5. The CDR3, as DNA: TGTGCCAGCAGTGAACTGGCGGGAGCATACAATGAGCAGTTCTTC. Amino acids: CASSELAGAYNEQFF.

CDR3 protein: CASSSWTGSYEQYF. CDR3 in DNA: TGTGCCAGCAGCTCGTGGACAGGTTCCTACGAGCAGTACTTC. The chain combines TRBV7-8 with TRBJ2-7, with 7 nucleotides matching TRBD1. The CDR3 covers 14 residues. The junction had 4 bases not matched to a gene; V was cut back by 4 bases and J by 1 base. Germline assignment: CDR1 SGHVS and CDR2 FQNEAQ.

The chain joins TRBV18 to TRBJ2-3; D perhaps matches TRBD2 (5 bases). Germline V lookup: CDR1 KGHSH, CDR2 LQKENI. V was cut by 5 bases and J by 4 bases, with 16 bases left in between. The CDR3 covers 15 residues. The DNA of the CDR3 is TGTGCCAGCTCAGAACAGCCACTAGAGGCAGATACGCAGTATTTT. Encoded protein: CASSEQPLEADTQYF.

The gene calls are TRBV6-2 or TRBV6-3 and TRBJ1-5, with 10 nucleotides matching TRBD1. CDR1 MNHEY and CDR2 SVGEGT come from the germline V gene. The CDR3 sequence is 16 residues long. V lost 5 bases and J lost 0; bases outside the gene matches: 4. The CDR3 DNA is TGTGCCAGCAGTAGCCGGGACAGGGGTAGCAATCAGCCCCAGCATTTT. It encodes CASSSRDRGSNQPQHF.

CDR3 in amino acids: CAWGGPRGQFF. As DNA, the CDR3 is TGTGCCTGGGGTGGGCCAAGGGGCCAGTTCTTC. The chain employs TRBV30 and TRBJ2-1; weak D call: TRBD1 (5 bases). V lost 5 bases to trimming and J lost 13 bases, with 15 bases between them. Germline assignment: CDR1 GTSNPN and CDR2 SVGIG (reference sequence). CDR3 length: 11 amino acids.

Comment on this clone: This specimen includes other DNA sequences encoding the same CDR3. The chain couples TRBV18 to TRBJ2-5, with 7 positions matching TRBD1. This CDR3 has 13 residues. CDR1 and CDR2 (germline): KGHSH, LQKENI. The V segment lost 3 bases and the J segment 2 bases; nucleotides outside the gene matches: 0. The CDR3 here is CASSPGQQETQYF. CDR3 DNA: TGTGCCAGCTCACCGGGACAGCAAGAGACCCAGTACTTC.

This clone was recorded many times. J is TRBJ1-1 and V is TRBV29-1; D might be TRBD1 (6 bases). The CDR3 extends over 12 amino acids. V lost 5 bases to trimming and J lost 5 bases, with 12 bases between them. Germline V gene lookup returns CDR1 SQVTM and CDR2 ANQGSEA. CDR3 protein: CSVPGQQTEAFF. In nucleotides, the CDR3 is TGCAGCGTTCCCGGACAGCAGACTGAAGCTTTCTTT.

This clone was seen more than once but under ten times. The chain is built from TRBV5-5 and TRBJ2-7, with TRBD1 identical over 7 bases. The CDR3 runs 11 residues. Germline assignment: CDR1 SGHKS and CDR2 YYEKEE (reference sequence). V shed 4 bases and J 7 bases; nucleotides not matched to a gene: 2. The CDR3: CASSLGQEQYF. CDR3 sequence (DNA): TGTGCCAGCAGCCTGGGACAGGAGCAGTACTTC.

The CDR3 coding sequence is TGTGCCAGCTCACTGGAGAGGTCGGGTGTCGGGGAGCTGTTTTTT. It translates to CASSLERSGVGELFF. V usage is TRBV18 and J usage is TRBJ2-2; no clear D gene. The V gene lost 4 bases and the J gene lost 7 bases, with 16 bases spanning the gap. This CDR3 contains 15 residues. Germline V gives CDR1 KGHSH, CDR2 LQKENI. Full variable domain (rest looked up from reference TRBV18 and TRBJ2-2): NAGVMQNPRHLVRRRGQEARLRCSPMKGHSHVYWYRQLPEEGLKFMVYLQKENIIDESGMPKERFSAEFPKEGPSILRIQQVVRGDSAAYFCASSLERSGVGELFFGEGSRLTVL.

The rearrangement links TRBV30 to TRBJ2-7, with a tentative D call TRBD2 (5 bases). Germline-derived CDR1 and CDR2 are GTSNPN and SVGIG (reference sequence). V was cut by 3 bases and J by 3 bases, with 15 bases left in between. This CDR3 is built from 14 residues. DNA for the CDR3: TGTGCCTGGAGGGGCCGGGGAACCATCTACGAGCAGTACTTC. Translating gives CAWRGRGTIYEQYF.